This TCR beta chain stems from a study of control samples from healthy donors and cancer patients. Looked up from germline, CDR1 is MDHEN and CDR2 is SYDVKM. This CDR3 region has 13 residues. J gave up 4 bases and V 6 bases, and 5 bases lay outside the gene matches. The table came from immunoSEQ multiplex PCR; TCRdb's copy has only in-frame clones and leaves some out. The sample lists some 13,000 clones; approximately 94% were seen once. Sequenced input: PBMCs. V and J are TRBV28 and TRBJ2-7, with 8 bases fitting TRBD1. This receptor was taken from a man between 65 and 85 years old with head and neck cancer. CDR3 residues: CASRGQGAYEQYF. CDR3 DNA: TGTGCCAGCAGAGGGCAGGGGGCTTACGAGCAGTACTTC.